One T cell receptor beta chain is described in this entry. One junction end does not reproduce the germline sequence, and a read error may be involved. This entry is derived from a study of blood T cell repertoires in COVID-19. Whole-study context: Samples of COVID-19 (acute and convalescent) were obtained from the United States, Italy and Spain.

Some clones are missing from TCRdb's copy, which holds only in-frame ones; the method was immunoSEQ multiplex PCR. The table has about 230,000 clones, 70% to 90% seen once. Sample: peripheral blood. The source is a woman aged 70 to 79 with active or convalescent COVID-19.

The CDR3 is CASSQESGLVGGLYF. In DNA, the CDR3 is TGCGCCAGCAGCCAAGAATCGGGCCTTGTCGGAGGGTTATACTTT. The J gene is TRBJ1-1, the V gene TRBV4-3; D is undetermined. CDR1 is LGHNA and CDR2 is YSLEER in the germline V gene. The CDR3 runs 15 residues.